These T cell receptor beta chains were read from a single sample in a study of OX40 agonist ivuxolimab in advanced cancers. Some clones are missing from TCRdb's copy, which holds only in-frame ones; the method was immunoSEQ multiplex PCR. The data hold about 79,000 clones, with around 85% observed a single time. The material was CD4+ or CD8+ T cells sorted from blood, obtained in a trial of the OX40 agonist ivuxolimab. The receptors shown here come from an adult with an advanced solid tumor such as melanoma, head and neck, liver or kidney cancer. Both conserved end residues are part of each CDR3. Fields, in order: clone size, V gene, D gene, J gene, CDR3 protein, CDR3 DNA. D genes are given only for firm matches. Clone size, where shown, is once, few, many, or a class for clones that have expanded.

abundance: .
v_gene: TRBV11-2
d_gene: .
j_gene: TRBJ2-3
CDR3aa: CASSLSSADTQYF
CDR3nt: TGTGCCAGCAGCTTATCTTCCGCGGATACGCAGTATTTT

abundance: .
v_gene: TRBV30
d_gene: .
j_gene: TRBJ2-7
CDR3aa: CAWSANLWEKGGDEQYF
CDR3nt: TGTGCCTGGAGCGCGAATCTATGGGAGAAGGGAGGAGACGAGCAGTACTTC

abundance: once
v_gene: TRBV6-5
d_gene: .
j_gene: TRBJ1-1
CDR3aa: CASSTTKYNEAFF
CDR3nt: TGTGCCAGCAGTACTACAAAGTACAATGAAGCTTTCTTT

abundance: once
v_gene: TRBV18
d_gene: .
j_gene: TRBJ2-5
CDR3aa: CASTFSGRDETQYF
CDR3nt: TGTGCCAGCACCTTTTCAGGCAGGGATGAGACCCAGTACTTC

abundance: .
v_gene: TRBV11-2
d_gene: TRBD1
j_gene: TRBJ2-7
CDR3aa: CASSQGQGGPREQYF
CDR3nt: TGTGCCAGCAGTCAAGGACAGGGCGGCCCTCGGGAGCAGTACTTC

abundance: once
v_gene: TRBV4-2
d_gene: .
j_gene: TRBJ1-4
CDR3aa: CASSAQGQLNEKLFF
CDR3nt: TGTGCCAGCAGCGCACAGGGTCAACTTAATGAAAAACTGTTTTTT

abundance: .
v_gene: TRBV9
d_gene: .
j_gene: TRBJ2-7
CDR3aa: CASSVAGRGYEQYF
CDR3nt: TGTGCCAGCAGCGTAGCTGGGAGAGGGTACGAGCAGTACTTC

abundance: .
v_gene: TRBV28
d_gene: .
j_gene: TRBJ1-5
CDR3aa: CAIGTEEGSQPQHF
CDR3nt: TGTGCCATAGGGACGGAGGAGGGTTCTCAGCCCCAGCATTTT

abundance: .
v_gene: TRBV25-1
d_gene: TRBD1
j_gene: TRBJ1-2
CDR3aa: CASAGHMPGQGTGYTF
CDR3nt: TGTGCCAGCGCTGGACATATGCCGGGACAGGGAACTGGCTACACCTTC

abundance: .
v_gene: TRBV11-2
d_gene: TRBD2
j_gene: TRBJ2-1
CDR3aa: CASSLLGNLGSGRSNEQFF
CDR3nt: TGTGCCAGCAGCTTACTCGGGAATCTGGGTAGCGGGAGAAGTAATGAGCAGTTCTTC

abundance: .
v_gene: TRBV5-4
d_gene: TRBD1
j_gene: TRBJ2-1
CDR3aa: CASSLGGTGYINEQFF
CDR3nt: TGTGCCAGCAGCTTGGGGGGGACAGGGTATATCAATGAGCAGTTCTTC

abundance: .
v_gene: TRBV5-5
d_gene: TRBD1
j_gene: TRBJ1-2
CDR3aa: CASSRVDRGGGYTF
CDR3nt: TGTGCCAGCAGCCGAGTGGACAGGGGCGGCGGCTACACCTTC

abundance: .
v_gene: TRBV6-1
d_gene: TRBD2
j_gene: TRBJ2-1
CDR3aa: CASRALALIPNEQFF
CDR3nt: TGTGCCAGCAGGGCACTAGCGTTAATTCCAAATGAGCAGTTCTTC

abundance: few
v_gene: TRBV7-3
d_gene: TRBD2
j_gene: TRBJ2-1
CDR3aa: CASSLRGGRAMDEQFF
CDR3nt: TGTGCCAGCAGCTTAAGGGGTGGGAGGGCCATGGATGAGCAGTTCTTC

abundance: .
v_gene: TRBV19
d_gene: .
j_gene: TRBJ2-6
CDR3aa: CASTLNDRGSGANVLTF
CDR3nt: TGTGCCAGTACCCTGAACGACCGGGGCTCTGGGGCCAACGTCCTGACTTTC